The present entry profiles one TCR beta chain with its context. This clone was counted at least ten times. There is no known antigen for this receptor. No much larger clonotype is one base removed from it; base qualities were not supplied. The sample belongs to a study of T cells after posttransplantation cyclophosphamide (dated by TCRdb to the mid-2010s). For the wider study: The study tracked T cell repertoire reconstitution by TRB sequencing after myeloablative bone marrow transplantation using posttransplantation cyclophosphamide as GVHD prophylaxis. In 3 patients, up to about 3 additional blood samples taken between 2 and 5.2 years after transplant also underwent TRB sequencing, as did pretransplant blood from 4 patients. Samples from around 40 PTCy-treated patients and 16 related bone marrow donors of those patients were subjected to antigen receptor sequencing. Public TRB sequences were searched against a database of over 3,500 sequences associated with responses to pathogens, tumor antigens, self-antigens and alloantigens. TRA and TRB clonality were tightly correlated in 10 or so samples, so subsequent TCR analyses focused on TRB only. Blood from all 30 or so PTCy patients with 1-year posttransplant specimens was subjected to TRB sequencing. General findings and caveats noted by the study authors: The TRB repertoires of T cells infiltrating skin or the GI tract showed only limited overlap with the TRB repertoires found in blood. Across 35 to 45 patients, TRB clonality was highly associated with recipient CMV seropositivity and CMV reactivation, and diversity in PTCy patients was similar to diversity in CNI/methotrexate controls. Donor-recipient similarity was low at 1-2 months but rose over the first year, and later blood repertoires were often dominated by donor CD8+ memory clones.

Peripheral blood samples were provided by related bone marrow donors on the day of marrow donation. Peripheral blood and bone marrow mononuclear cells were isolated by Ficoll-Hypaque density centrifugation and were cryopreserved. The cysteine opens and the phenylalanine closes a CDR3 of 15 amino acids. The kept DNA is CDR3 alone, 45 bases in frame from the first base. Per the germline V gene, MDHEN is the CDR1 and SYDVKM is the CDR2. Trimming accounts for 6 bases at V and 1 base at J, while the number of junction bases matched to no gene is 7. Genomic DNA was the input for TRB sequencing, which was run either with the immunoSEQ assay at survey resolution or with the hsTCRB kit. Regarding the original processing steps: The immunoSEQ software handled the initial read processing, while the LymphoSeq R package was used for the repertoire analyses. Clonality was calculated as 1 minus normalized Shannon entropy, and the Gini coefficient was also calculated for each TRB dataset. Phenotypes of unsorted samples were inferred by mapping TRB sequences from sorted subsets of the recipient or donor onto unsorted samples of the same recipient. Entries here come from immuneACCESS through TCRdb and include only in-frame sequences with V and J called. Some clones fail to appear in such tables; in the studies checked, an unresolved V gene covers under half of the shortfall, and the cause of the remainder is unknown. From that table come the V and J calls and clone size; the DNA was used to work out D and trimming. The table gives just over 25,000 clones for this sample, with none occurring only once. The ten largest clonotypes hold around 1.5% of the sample.

This receptor chain uses TRBV28 and TRBJ2-7, and 9 junction bases match TRBD2. The sequencing input was PBMCs. The receptor comes from a man between 50 and 59 years old in good health, CMV-negative, and a related stem cell transplant donor. CDR3 region: CASRGETSGSYEQYF. The DNA is as follows: TGTGCCAGCAGGGGGGAGACTAGCGGATCCTACGAGCAGTACTTC.